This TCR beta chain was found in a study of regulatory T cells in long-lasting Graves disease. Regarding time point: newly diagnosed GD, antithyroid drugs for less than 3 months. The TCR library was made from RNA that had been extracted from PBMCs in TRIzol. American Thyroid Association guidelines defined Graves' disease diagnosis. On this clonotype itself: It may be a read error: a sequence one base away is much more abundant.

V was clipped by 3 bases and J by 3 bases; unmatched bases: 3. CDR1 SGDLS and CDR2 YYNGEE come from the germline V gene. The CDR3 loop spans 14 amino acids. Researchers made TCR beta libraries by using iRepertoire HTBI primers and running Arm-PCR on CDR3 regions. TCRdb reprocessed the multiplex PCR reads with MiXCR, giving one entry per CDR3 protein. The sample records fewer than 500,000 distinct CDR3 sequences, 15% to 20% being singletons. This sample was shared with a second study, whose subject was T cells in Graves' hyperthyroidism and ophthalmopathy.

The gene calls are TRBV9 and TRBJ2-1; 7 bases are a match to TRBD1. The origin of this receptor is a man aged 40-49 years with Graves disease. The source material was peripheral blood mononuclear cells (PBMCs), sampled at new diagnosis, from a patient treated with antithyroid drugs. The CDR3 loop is CASSARDSYNEQFF. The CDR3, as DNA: TGTGCCAGCAGCGCCCGGGACAGCTACAATGAGCAGTTCTTC.